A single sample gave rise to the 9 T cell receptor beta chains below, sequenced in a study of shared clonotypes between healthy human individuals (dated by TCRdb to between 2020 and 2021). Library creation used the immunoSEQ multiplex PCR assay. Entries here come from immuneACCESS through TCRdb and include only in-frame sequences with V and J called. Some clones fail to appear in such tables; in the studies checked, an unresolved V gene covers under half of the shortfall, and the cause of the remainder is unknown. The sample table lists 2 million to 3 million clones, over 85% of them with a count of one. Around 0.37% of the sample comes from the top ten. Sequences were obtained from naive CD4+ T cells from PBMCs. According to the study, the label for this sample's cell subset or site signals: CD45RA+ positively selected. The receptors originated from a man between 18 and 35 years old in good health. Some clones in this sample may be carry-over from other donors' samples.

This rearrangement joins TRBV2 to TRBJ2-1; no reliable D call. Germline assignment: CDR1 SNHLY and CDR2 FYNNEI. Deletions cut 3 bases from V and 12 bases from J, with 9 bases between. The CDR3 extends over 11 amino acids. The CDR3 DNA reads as TGTGCCAGCAGTGAGCGTTGGGGGCAGTTCTTC. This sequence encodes CASSERWGQFF.

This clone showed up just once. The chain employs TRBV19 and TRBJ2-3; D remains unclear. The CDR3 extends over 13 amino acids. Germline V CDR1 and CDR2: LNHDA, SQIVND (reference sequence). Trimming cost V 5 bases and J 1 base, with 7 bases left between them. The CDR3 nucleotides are TGTGCCAGTAGTGGAGAGGGCACAGATACGCAGTATTTT. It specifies CASSGEGTDTQYF.

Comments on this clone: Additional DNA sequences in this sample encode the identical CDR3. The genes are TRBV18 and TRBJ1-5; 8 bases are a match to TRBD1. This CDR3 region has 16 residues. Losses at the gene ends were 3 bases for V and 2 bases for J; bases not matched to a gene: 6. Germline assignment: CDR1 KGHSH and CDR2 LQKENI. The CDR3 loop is CASSPPGQGGNQPQHF. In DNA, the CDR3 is TGTGCCAGCTCACCGCCCGGACAGGGCGGCAATCAGCCCCAGCATTTT.

DNA for the CDR3: TGTGCCTGGAGTTGGACTCTAGGAACTGAAGCTTTCTTT. It translates to CAWSWTLGTEAFF. The chain employs TRBV30 and TRBJ1-1; no clear D gene. Trimming cost V 2 bases and J 5 bases, with 12 bases left between them. The germline V gene has CDR1 GTSNPN and CDR2 SVGIG (reference sequence). This CDR3 spans 13 amino acids.

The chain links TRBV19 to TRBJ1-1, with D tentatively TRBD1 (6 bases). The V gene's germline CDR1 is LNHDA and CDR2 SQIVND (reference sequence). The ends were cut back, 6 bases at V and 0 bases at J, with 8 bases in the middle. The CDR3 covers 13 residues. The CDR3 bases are TGTGCCAGTAGAAGGACAGTGAACACTGAAGCTTTCTTT. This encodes CASRRTVNTEAFF.

In DNA, the CDR3 is TGTGCCACCTCAGCGGGAGGCCTATACGAGCAGTACTTC. Translated: CATSAGGLYEQYF. This rearrangement joins TRBV28 to TRBJ2-7, with 9 bases lining up with TRBD2. V shed 10 bases, J shed 4 bases, and the junction held 8 bases outside the gene matches. The length of the CDR3 is 13 residues. Germline V gene sequence: CDR1 MDHEN, CDR2 SYDVKM.

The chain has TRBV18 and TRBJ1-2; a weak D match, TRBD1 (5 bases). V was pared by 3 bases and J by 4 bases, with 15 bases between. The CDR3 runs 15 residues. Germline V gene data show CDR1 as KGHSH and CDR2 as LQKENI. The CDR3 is CASSPQGNPVYGYTF. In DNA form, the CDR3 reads TGTGCCAGCTCACCCCAGGGTAATCCCGTCTATGGCTACACCTTC.

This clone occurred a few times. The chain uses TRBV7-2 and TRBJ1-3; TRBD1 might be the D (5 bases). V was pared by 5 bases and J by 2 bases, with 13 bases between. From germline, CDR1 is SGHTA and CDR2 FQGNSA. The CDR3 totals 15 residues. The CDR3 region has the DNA TGTGCCAGCAGCCCACGGAGGGGCCCTGGAAACACCATATATTTT. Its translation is CASSPRRGPGNTIYF.

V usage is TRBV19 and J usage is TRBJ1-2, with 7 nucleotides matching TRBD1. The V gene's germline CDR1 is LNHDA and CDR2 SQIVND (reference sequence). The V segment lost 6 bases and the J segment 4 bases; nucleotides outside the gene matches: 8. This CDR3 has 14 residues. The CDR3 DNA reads TGTGCCAGTAGCGATCCGGGACAGCGCTATGGCTACACCTTC. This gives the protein CASSDPGQRYGYTF.